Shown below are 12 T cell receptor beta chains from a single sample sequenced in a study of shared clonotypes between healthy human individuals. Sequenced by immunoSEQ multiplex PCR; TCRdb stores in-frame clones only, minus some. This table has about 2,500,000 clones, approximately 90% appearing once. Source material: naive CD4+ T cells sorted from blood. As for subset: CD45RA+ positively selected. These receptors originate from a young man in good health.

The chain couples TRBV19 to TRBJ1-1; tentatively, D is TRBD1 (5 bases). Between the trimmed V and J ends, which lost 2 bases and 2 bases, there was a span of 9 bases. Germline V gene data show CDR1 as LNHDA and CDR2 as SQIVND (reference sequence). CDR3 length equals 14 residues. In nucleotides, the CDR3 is TGTGCCAGTAGTATAAGGGACGATAACACTGAAGCTTTCTTT. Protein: CASSIRDDNTEAFF.

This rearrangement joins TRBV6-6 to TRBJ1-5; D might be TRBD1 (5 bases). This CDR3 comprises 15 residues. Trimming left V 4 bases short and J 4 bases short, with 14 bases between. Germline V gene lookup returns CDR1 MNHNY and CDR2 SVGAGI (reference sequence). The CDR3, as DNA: TGTGCCAGCAGTTGGGGCCCGGCTGAAAATCAGCCCCAGCATTTT. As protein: CASSWGPAENQPQHF.

This CDR3 is CASSLPPGQGRAEAFF. In DNA form, the CDR3 reads TGTGCCAGCAGTCTCCCCCCGGGACAGGGTCGGGCTGAAGCTTTCTTT. The chain combines TRBV28 with TRBJ1-1; 9 bases fit TRBD1. Trimming took 5 bases from V and 6 from J; bases not matched to a gene: 13. In germline, CDR1 is MDHEN, CDR2 SYDVKM. The CDR3 consists of 16 residues.

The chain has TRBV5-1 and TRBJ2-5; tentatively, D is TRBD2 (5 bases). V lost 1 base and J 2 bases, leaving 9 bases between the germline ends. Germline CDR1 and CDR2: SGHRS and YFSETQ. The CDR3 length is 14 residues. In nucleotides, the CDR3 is TGCGCCAGCAGCTTGCCTTCGGGACAAGAGACCCAGTACTTC. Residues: CASSLPSGQETQYF.

This chain's CDR3 is CASRLDGDTYEQYF. Written as DNA, the CDR3 is TGTGCCAGCAGGCTCGATGGGGACACCTACGAGCAGTACTTC. The rearrangement uses TRBV11-2 and TRBJ2-7; a possible D gene is TRBD1 (6 bases). V gave up 6 bases and J gave up 2 bases, with 14 bases separating them. Germline CDR1 SGHAT, CDR2 FQNNGV. The CDR3 loop spans 14 amino acids.

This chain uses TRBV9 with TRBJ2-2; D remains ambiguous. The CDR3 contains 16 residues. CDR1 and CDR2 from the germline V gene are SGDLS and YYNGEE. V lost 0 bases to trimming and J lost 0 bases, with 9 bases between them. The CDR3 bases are TGTGCCAGCAGCGTAGATGTCGAATCGAACACCGGGGAGCTGTTTTTT. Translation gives CASSVDVESNTGELFF.

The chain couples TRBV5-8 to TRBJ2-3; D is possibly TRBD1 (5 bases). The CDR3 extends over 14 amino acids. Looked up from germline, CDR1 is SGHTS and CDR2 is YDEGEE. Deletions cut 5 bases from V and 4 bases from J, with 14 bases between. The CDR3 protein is CASSTGHSPDTQYF. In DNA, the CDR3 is TGTGCCAGCAGTACCGGACACAGCCCAGATACGCAGTATTTT. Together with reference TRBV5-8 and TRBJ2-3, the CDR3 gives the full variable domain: EAGVTQSPTHLIKTRGQQATLRCSPISGHTSVYWYQQALGLGLQFLLWYDEGEERNRGNFPPRFSGRQFPNYSSELNVNALELEDSALYLCASSTGHSPDTQYFGPGTRLTVL.

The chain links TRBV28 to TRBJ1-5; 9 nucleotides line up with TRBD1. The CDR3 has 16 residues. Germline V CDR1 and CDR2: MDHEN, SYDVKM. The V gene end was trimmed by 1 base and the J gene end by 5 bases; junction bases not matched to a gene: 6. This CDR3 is CASSLSGQGRYQPQHF. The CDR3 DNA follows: TGTGCCAGCAGTTTATCGGGACAGGGACGCTATCAGCCCCAGCATTTT. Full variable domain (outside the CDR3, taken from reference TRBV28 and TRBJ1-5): DVKVTQSSRYLVKRTGEKVFLECVQDMDHENMFWYRQDPGLGLRLIYFSYDVKMKEKGDIPEGYSVSREKKERFSLILESASTNQTSMYLCASSLSGQGRYQPQHFGDGTRLSIL.

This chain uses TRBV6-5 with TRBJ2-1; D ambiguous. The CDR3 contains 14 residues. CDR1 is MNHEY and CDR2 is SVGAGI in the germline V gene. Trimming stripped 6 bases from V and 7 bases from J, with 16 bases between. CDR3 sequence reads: CASRSPGTGNEQFF. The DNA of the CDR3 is TGTGCCAGCAGATCACCTGGAACGGGTAATGAGCAGTTCTTC.

CDR3 sequence: CASSWLGREGELFF. The CDR3 nucleotides read TGTGCCAGCAGCTGGCTCGGCAGGGAGGGGGAGCTGTTTTTT. The chain employs TRBV5-4 and TRBJ2-2; D tentatively reads TRBD1 or TRBD2 (5 bases each). Trimming removed 3 bases from V and 8 bases from J, with 14 bases in between. This CDR3 is built from 14 residues. Germline values: CDR1 SGHNT, CDR2 YYREEE (reference sequence).

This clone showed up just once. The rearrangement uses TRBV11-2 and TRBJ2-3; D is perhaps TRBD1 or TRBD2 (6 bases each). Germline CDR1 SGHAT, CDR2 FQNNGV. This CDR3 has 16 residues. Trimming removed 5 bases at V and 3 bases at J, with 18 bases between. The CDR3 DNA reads TGTGCCAGCAGCCGAGCCGGGGGCCTTGGGACAGATACGCAGTATTTT. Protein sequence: CASSRAGGLGTDTQYF. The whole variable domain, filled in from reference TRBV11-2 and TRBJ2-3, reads EAGVAQSPRYKIIEKRQSVAFWCNPISGHATLYWYQQILGQGPKLLIQFQNNGVVDDSQLPKDRFSAERLKGVDSTLKIQPAKLEDSAVYLCASSRAGGLGTDTQYFGPGTRLTVL.

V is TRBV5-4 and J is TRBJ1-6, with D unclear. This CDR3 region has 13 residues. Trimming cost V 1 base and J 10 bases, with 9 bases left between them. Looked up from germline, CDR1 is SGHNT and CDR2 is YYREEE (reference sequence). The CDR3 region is CASSLNSLSPLHF. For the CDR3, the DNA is TGTGCCAGCAGCTTGAACTCACTCTCACCCCTCCACTTT.